A selection of T cell receptor beta chains follows, all from one sample in a study of neoadjuvant anti-PD-1 for oral cavity cancer. The data were produced by immunoSEQ multiplex PCR, yet TCRdb's version contains in-frame clones alone and is incomplete. The data hold 6,500 to 8,500 clones, with over 50% observed a single time. Sequences were derived from tumor tissue, sampled before nivolumab (anti-PD-1) treatment. These TCRs come from a person between 40 and 85 years old with oral cavity squamous cell carcinoma. Each CDR3 is given with its conserved first and last residue. Fields, in order: D gene, V gene, clone size, J gene, CDR3 DNA, CDR3 protein. D genes are given only for firm matches. Some rows have no size entry. The others give once, few or many, or a class for an expanded clone.

-	TRBV1	-	TRBJ1-4	TGCACCAGCAGCCGCGAGGGGGAACCTAATGAAAAACTGTTTTTT	CTSSREGEPNEKLFF
TRBD1	TRBV7-2	-	TRBJ1-3	TGTGCCAGCAGCTTAAGAGGGGGCTACAAAGCCATATATTTT	CASSLRGGYKAIYF
-	TRBV27	-	TRBJ2-5	TGTGCCAGCAGTTTATTAGGTGGCACGGAGACCCAGTACTTC	CASSLLGGTETQYF
TRBD1	TRBV11-2	-	TRBJ2-5	TGTGCCAGCAGCTCGGACAGGGGAGAGACCCAGTACTTC	CASSSDRGETQYF
TRBD2	TRBV11-3	-	TRBJ2-1	TGTGCCAGCAGCTATGGGACTAGCGGCCCCCGGGGCAATGAGCAGTTCTTC	CASSYGTSGPRGNEQFF
TRBD1	TRBV2	-	TRBJ1-4	TGTGCCAGCAGTGAAAGGGGGGGGGACAGACTTAATGAAAAACTGTTTTTT	CASSERGGDRLNEKLFF
TRBD2	TRBV6-6	-	TRBJ2-1	TGTGCCAGCAGTCCCGGACTAGGGGTAGGCAATGAGCAGTTCTTC	CASSPGLGVGNEQFF
TRBD2	TRBV4-1	-	TRBJ2-5	TGCGCCAGCAGCCAAGGGACTAGCAGCCAAGAGACCCAGTACTTC	CASSQGTSSQETQYF
TRBD2	TRBV4-2	-	TRBJ2-1	TGTGCCAGCAGCCAAGAGGGACTAGCGGGAGGGAATGAGCAGTTCTTC	CASSQEGLAGGNEQFF
-	TRBV2	-	TRBJ2-1	TGTGCCAGCAGTGAAGGGGGACCCCTCTACAATGAGCAGTTCTTC	CASSEGGPLYNEQFF
-	TRBV4-1	-	TRBJ1-6	TGCGCCAGCAGCTTAACGGACCTAGGGACTATAAATTCACCCCTCCACTTT	CASSLTDLGTINSPLHF
TRBD1	TRBV6-5	-	TRBJ1-1	TGTGCCAGCAGTTGGACAGGGCCGAACACTGAAGCTTTCTTT	CASSWTGPNTEAFF
-	TRBV11-2	-	TRBJ2-2	TGTGCCAGCAGCTCGGACTTGGAGCTGTTTTTT	CASSSDLELFF
TRBD1	TRBV27	-	TRBJ1-1	TGTGCCAGCAGTTTGAACTTACAGGGGGCTGACACTGAAGCTTTCTTT	CASSLNLQGADTEAFF
-	TRBV5-6	-	TRBJ1-5	TGTGCCAGCAGCTACTACAATCAGCCCCAGCATTTT	CASSYYNQPQHF
-	TRBV30	-	TRBJ2-7	TGTGCCTGGGAACTCGGCGAGCAGTACTTC	CAWELGEQYF
-	TRBV6-6	-	TRBJ1-4	TGTGCCAGCAGTTACTCCCCCGAAAAACTGTTTTTT	CASSYSPEKLFF
TRBD2	TRBV27	few	TRBJ2-1	TGTGCCAGCAGCCTTCAGGGACTAGCGGGAGAAAGTGAGCAGTTCTTC	CASSLQGLAGESEQFF
-	TRBV28	-	TRBJ2-6	TGTGCCAACTCCGGGGCCTCCTCTGGGGCCAACGTCCTGACTTTC	CANSGASSGANVLTF
TRBD1	TRBV7-8	-	TRBJ1-4	TGTGCCAGCAGCTTGAGGTCCGGGACAGCAAATGAAAAACTGTTTTTT	CASSLRSGTANEKLFF
-	TRBV7-2	-	TRBJ1-1	TGTGCCAGCAGCCCGACCCGGGTGGTGGACACTGAAGCTTTCTTT	CASSPTRVVDTEAFF
-	TRBV10-2	-	TRBJ2-1	TGCGCCACCGCAACGGAACTTCTCAATGAGCAGTTCTTC	CATATELLNEQFF
-	TRBV29-1	few	TRBJ1-2	TGCAGCGTTGAAGACATCGGCAGCACCTTC	CSVEDIGSTF
-	TRBV11-1	few	TRBJ1-2	TGTGCCAGCAGCTTTGACAGCTATGGCTACACCTTC	CASSFDSYGYTF
-	TRBV15	-	TRBJ1-1	TGTGCCACCAGCAGAAAAAGTACCGGCACTGAAGCTTTCTTT	CATSRKSTGTEAFF
-	TRBV4-1	-	TRBJ2-6	TGCGCCAGCAGCCTGGGAGAAGGATTCTCTGGGGCCAACGTCCTGACTTTC	CASSLGEGFSGANVLTF
TRBD1	TRBV18	-	TRBJ2-4	TGTGCCAGCTCGTTTACTACAGGGGGTGAATTAGCCATTCAGTACTTC	CASSFTTGGELAIQYF
TRBD1	TRBV15	-	TRBJ1-1	TGTGCCACCAGCAGAGATCGGGGGACAGGGGGGAACACTGAAGCTTTCTTT	CATSRDRGTGGNTEAFF
TRBD1	TRBV7-6	-	TRBJ2-7	TGTGCCAGCAGCTTTGAAGGGGGCGACTCCTACGAGCAGTACTTC	CASSFEGGDSYEQYF
-	TRBV29-1	-	TRBJ2-1	TGCAGCCTCCGGGTCAAAACCTACAATGAGCAGTTCTTC	CSLRVKTYNEQFF
TRBD2	TRBV5-1	once	TRBJ2-1	TGCGCCAGCAGCTTGGATGGGACTAGCTCTGAGCAGTTCTTC	CASSLDGTSSEQFF
TRBD1	TRBV4-2	-	TRBJ2-5	TGTGCCAGCAGCCCTGGACAGGACCAAGAGACCCAGTACTTC	CASSPGQDQETQYF
TRBD2	TRBV7-8	-	TRBJ2-1	TGTGCCAGCAGCTTAGCTACCGGGAGGGCCGAGAATGAGCAGTTCTTC	CASSLATGRAENEQFF
-	TRBV28	-	TRBJ2-3	TGTGCCAGCAGTTTTTTAGCAAGAGATACGCAGTATTTT	CASSFLARDTQYF
-	TRBV6-5	-	TRBJ2-7	TGTGCCAGCAGTTACTCTCTAGATTTCGAGCAGTACTTC	CASSYSLDFEQYF
-	TRBV9	-	TRBJ2-2	TGTGCCAGCAGCGTCCAGGCCGCGAACACCGGGGAGCTGTTTTTT	CASSVQAANTGELFF
TRBD1	TRBV14	-	TRBJ2-7	TGTGCCAGCAGCCGCGACAGGGGGCAGAGTGGCTACGAGCAGTACTTC	CASSRDRGQSGYEQYF
-	TRBV29-1	-	TRBJ1-2	TGCAGCGTATGGGGTAATAACTATGGCTACACCTTC	CSVWGNNYGYTF
-	TRBV7-9	once	TRBJ1-1	TGTGCCAGCAGCTTTTGGTCCCCTGAAGCTTTCTTT	CASSFWSPEAFF
-	TRBV9	few	TRBJ1-5	TGTGCCAGCAGCGTCGGTGGCCCCAATCAGCCCCAGCATTTT	CASSVGGPNQPQHF
TRBD2	TRBV30	-	TRBJ2-3	TGTGCCTGGAGTAGCGGGACTTTCGCAGATACGCAGTATTTT	CAWSSGTFADTQYF
TRBD1	TRBV5-5	few	TRBJ1-5	TGTGCCAGCAGCCCAGGACAGGGGCAACGGCCCCAGCATTTT	CASSPGQGQRPQHF
TRBD1	TRBV5-4	-	TRBJ1-1	TGTGCCAGCAGCCCGGGACAGGGAGGTAACACTGAAGCTTTCTTT	CASSPGQGGNTEAFF
-	TRBV11-2	-	TRBJ2-1	TGTGCCAGCAGCTTCGGACTATACAATGAGCAGTTCTTC	CASSFGLYNEQFF
-	TRBV5-6	-	TRBJ1-4	TGTGCCAGCAGCCCCCGGGGGGGCCTTCTCAATGAAAAACTGTTTTTT	CASSPRGGLLNEKLFF
-	TRBV11-2	few	TRBJ1-4	TGTGCCAGCAGCTTAGGATGGCAGGGAGGCGAAAAACTGTTTTTT	CASSLGWQGGEKLFF
TRBD1	TRBV28	-	TRBJ1-2	TGTGCCAGCAGTTTGGGACAGATAAACTATGGCTACACCTTC	CASSLGQINYGYTF